A selection of T cell receptor beta chains follows, all from one sample in a study of cytomegalovirus exposure and HLA in healthy donors. Clones were sequenced by immunoSEQ multiplex PCR, and TCRdb holds only the in-frame ones, with some missing. This sample carries 98,000 or so clones, around 9.1% of them seen once, and the ten largest clones take under 6%. The specimen was PBMCs. The source of these receptors is a man aged 40-49 years in good health and CMV-seropositive. CDR3s include the opening cysteine and the closing phenylalanine or tryptophan. The D gene is left open where the match is weak. Clone sizes are given selectively: once, few, many, or a class where the clone is expanded.

clone size: few; V gene: TRBV29-1; J gene: TRBJ2-3; D gene: .; CDR3 protein: CSETEKGTDTQYF; CDR3 DNA: TGCAGCGAGACAGAGAAAGGGACAGATACGCAGTATTTT
clone size: few; V gene: TRBV29-1; J gene: TRBJ2-3; D gene: .; CDR3 protein: CSVEGQGTDTQYF; CDR3 DNA: TGCAGCGTCGAAGGGCAGGGCACAGATACGCAGTATTTT
clone size: .; V gene: TRBV9; J gene: TRBJ2-1; D gene: TRBD2; CDR3 protein: CASSGLAPEQFF; CDR3 DNA: TGTGCCAGCAGCGGACTAGCCCCTGAGCAGTTCTTC
clone size: few; V gene: TRBV9; J gene: TRBJ2-6; D gene: .; CDR3 protein: CASSVSSGGANVLTF; CDR3 DNA: TGTGCCAGCAGCGTAAGCTCAGGCGGGGCCAACGTCCTGACTTTC
clone size: .; V gene: TRBV5-1; J gene: TRBJ2-7; D gene: TRBD1; CDR3 protein: CASSLDPGGGSYEQYF; CDR3 DNA: TGCGCCAGCAGCTTGGACCCAGGGGGCGGTTCATACGAGCAGTACTTC
clone size: .; V gene: TRBV9; J gene: TRBJ2-2; D gene: TRBD1; CDR3 protein: CASTTPGQGHTGELFF; CDR3 DNA: TGTGCCAGCACCACTCCGGGACAGGGTCACACCGGGGAGCTGTTTTTT
clone size: .; V gene: TRBV5-4; J gene: TRBJ2-7; D gene: .; CDR3 protein: CASSAKGGYSYEQYF; CDR3 DNA: TGTGCCAGCAGCGCCAAGGGGGGGTACTCCTACGAGCAGTACTTC
clone size: few; V gene: TRBV2; J gene: TRBJ2-7; D gene: .; CDR3 protein: CASAGTQRYEQYF; CDR3 DNA: TGTGCCAGTGCGGGGACCCAGAGGTACGAGCAGTACTTC
clone size: .; V gene: TRBV9; J gene: TRBJ2-1; D gene: .; CDR3 protein: CASSEGGLTVYEQFF; CDR3 DNA: TGTGCCAGCAGCGAAGGTGGACTGACCGTCTATGAGCAGTTCTTC
clone size: .; V gene: TRBV19; J gene: TRBJ2-6; D gene: .; CDR3 protein: CASTQTAGANVLTF; CDR3 DNA: TGTGCCAGTACTCAGACTGCTGGGGCCAACGTCCTGACTTTC
clone size: .; V gene: TRBV7-8; J gene: TRBJ1-3; D gene: TRBD1; CDR3 protein: CASSPPGTEFGNTIYF; CDR3 DNA: TGTGCCAGCAGCCCCCCCGGGACAGAATTCGGAAACACCATATATTTT
clone size: .; V gene: TRBV30; J gene: TRBJ2-7; D gene: .; CDR3 protein: CAWSVSVYEQYF; CDR3 DNA: TGTGCCTGGAGTGTTTCGGTATACGAGCAGTACTTC
clone size: few; V gene: TRBV6-6; J gene: TRBJ1-4; D gene: .; CDR3 protein: CASSKLQGPSEKLFF; CDR3 DNA: TGTGCCAGCAGCAAACTACAGGGACCTAGCGAAAAACTGTTTTTT
clone size: .; V gene: TRBV29-1; J gene: TRBJ2-7; D gene: .; CDR3 protein: CSVLTGEEQYF; CDR3 DNA: TGCAGCGTTTTGACAGGCGAGGAGCAGTACTTC
clone size: .; V gene: TRBV4-3; J gene: TRBJ1-2; D gene: .; CDR3 protein: CASSQDTDRPMWGYTF; CDR3 DNA: TGCGCCAGCAGCCAAGACACCGACAGACCCATGTGGGGCTACACCTTC
clone size: .; V gene: TRBV27; J gene: TRBJ2-1; D gene: TRBD2; CDR3 protein: CASSLAGGVYNEQFF; CDR3 DNA: TGTGCCAGCAGCCTAGCGGGAGGGGTCTACAATGAGCAGTTCTTC
clone size: .; V gene: TRBV5-1; J gene: TRBJ1-2; D gene: .; CDR3 protein: CASREGAGTLVNGYTF; CDR3 DNA: TGCGCCAGCAGGGAAGGAGCAGGGACATTAGTAAATGGCTACACCTTC
clone size: .; V gene: TRBV7-9; J gene: TRBJ2-6; D gene: TRBD1; CDR3 protein: CASSRTGDGANVLTF; CDR3 DNA: TGTGCCAGCAGCCGAACAGGGGATGGGGCCAACGTCCTGACTTTC
clone size: .; V gene: TRBV10-1; J gene: TRBJ1-1; D gene: TRBD1; CDR3 protein: CASSRQGNTEAFF; CDR3 DNA: TGCGCCAGCAGTAGACAGGGGAACACTGAAGCTTTCTTT
clone size: once; V gene: TRBV19; J gene: TRBJ2-6; D gene: TRBD1; CDR3 protein: CASSIQGAGANVLTF; CDR3 DNA: TGTGCCAGTAGTATTCAGGGGGCGGGGGCCAACGTCCTGACTTTC
clone size: .; V gene: TRBV14; J gene: TRBJ2-7; D gene: TRBD1; CDR3 protein: CASSQRGLRGYEQYF; CDR3 DNA: TGTGCCAGCAGCCAGAGGGGGCTCCGAGGGTACGAGCAGTACTTC
clone size: .; V gene: TRBV5-6; J gene: TRBJ1-1; D gene: TRBD1; CDR3 protein: CASRLQGVHTEAFF; CDR3 DNA: TGTGCCAGCAGATTACAGGGGGTGCACACTGAAGCTTTCTTT
clone size: few; V gene: TRBV7-3; J gene: TRBJ2-1; D gene: TRBD2; CDR3 protein: CASSFGGRAREQFF; CDR3 DNA: TGTGCCAGCAGCTTTGGCGGGAGGGCCCGGGAGCAGTTCTTC
clone size: .; V gene: TRBV9; J gene: TRBJ2-3; D gene: TRBD2; CDR3 protein: CASSVGPGLAGGGDTQYF; CDR3 DNA: TGTGCCAGCAGCGTAGGTCCCGGACTAGCGGGAGGCGGGGATACGCAGTATTTT
clone size: .; V gene: TRBV5-6; J gene: TRBJ1-2; D gene: .; CDR3 protein: CASSLMRYYGYTF; CDR3 DNA: TGTGCCAGCAGCTTGATGCGTTACTATGGCTACACCTTC
clone size: .; V gene: TRBV18; J gene: TRBJ2-7; D gene: .; CDR3 protein: CASSRDARRAYEQYF; CDR3 DNA: TGTGCCAGCTCCCGGGACGCGCGGAGGGCCTACGAGCAGTACTTC
clone size: few; V gene: TRBV28; J gene: TRBJ2-1; D gene: TRBD2; CDR3 protein: CASSPSTSGRANEQFF; CDR3 DNA: TGTGCCAGCAGTCCCTCGACTAGCGGGAGGGCCAATGAGCAGTTCTTC
clone size: .; V gene: TRBV4-1; J gene: TRBJ2-1; D gene: .; CDR3 protein: CASSQDNGVYNEQFF; CDR3 DNA: TGCGCCAGCAGCCAAGATAACGGGGTTTACAATGAGCAGTTCTTC
clone size: .; V gene: TRBV28; J gene: TRBJ2-7; D gene: .; CDR3 protein: CASSLSDRGQYF; CDR3 DNA: TGTGCCAGCAGTTTATCGGACAGAGGGCAATACTTC
clone size: few; V gene: TRBV7-6; J gene: TRBJ2-6; D gene: .; CDR3 protein: CASSLAPMRVGANVLTF; CDR3 DNA: TGTGCCAGCAGCTTAGCTCCAATGAGGGTCGGGGCCAACGTCCTGACTTTC
clone size: few; V gene: TRBV29-1; J gene: TRBJ2-2; D gene: TRBD1; CDR3 protein: CSVGGGREGTGELFF; CDR3 DNA: TGCAGCGTTGGAGGGGGCCGAGAGGGGACCGGGGAGCTGTTTTTT
clone size: few; V gene: TRBV5-1; J gene: TRBJ2-1; D gene: TRBD1; CDR3 protein: CASSTGEYEQFF; CDR3 DNA: TGCGCCAGCAGTACAGGGGAATATGAGCAGTTCTTC
clone size: .; V gene: TRBV5-6; J gene: TRBJ1-1; D gene: .; CDR3 protein: CASSFGGITEAFF; CDR3 DNA: TGTGCCAGCAGCTTCGGCGGGATCACTGAAGCTTTCTTT
clone size: few; V gene: TRBV15; J gene: TRBJ1-2; D gene: TRBD1; CDR3 protein: CATSSRGDYGYTF; CDR3 DNA: TGTGCCACCAGCAGCAGGGGGGACTATGGCTACACCTTC
clone size: .; V gene: TRBV30; J gene: TRBJ1-1; D gene: .; CDR3 protein: CAWISVGGTEAFF; CDR3 DNA: TGTGCCTGGATATCGGTGGGGGGGACTGAAGCTTTCTTT
clone size: .; V gene: TRBV5-1; J gene: TRBJ2-3; D gene: TRBD1; CDR3 protein: CASSLRGTGTGSTDTQYF; CDR3 DNA: TGCGCCAGCAGCTTGCGTGGAACCGGGACAGGGAGCACAGATACGCAGTATTTT
clone size: few; V gene: TRBV5-1; J gene: TRBJ2-6; D gene: TRBD1; CDR3 protein: CASSYDDKQGRLLSSGANVLTF; CDR3 DNA: TGCGCCAGCAGCTACGACGACAAACAGGGGCGCCTGTTAAGCTCTGGGGCCAACGTCCTGACTTTC
clone size: few; V gene: TRBV5-4; J gene: TRBJ2-1; D gene: TRBD2; CDR3 protein: CASSSGLAGAGNRDEQFF; CDR3 DNA: TGTGCCAGCAGCTCGGGACTAGCGGGAGCCGGAAATAGGGATGAGCAGTTCTTC
clone size: few; V gene: TRBV7-9; J gene: TRBJ2-7; D gene: .; CDR3 protein: CASSLGGDYEQYF; CDR3 DNA: TGTGCCAGCAGCTTAGGGGGAGACTACGAGCAGTACTTC
clone size: .; V gene: TRBV7-8; J gene: TRBJ1-2; D gene: .; CDR3 protein: CASSATRRNGYTF; CDR3 DNA: TGTGCCAGCAGCGCCACCAGGCGTAATGGCTACACCTTC
clone size: .; V gene: TRBV11-2; J gene: TRBJ2-2; D gene: .; CDR3 protein: CASSRQLNTGELFF; CDR3 DNA: TGTGCCAGCAGCCGACAGCTTAACACCGGGGAGCTGTTTTTT
clone size: .; V gene: TRBV9; J gene: TRBJ2-2; D gene: TRBD1; CDR3 protein: CASSVLGQGASTGELFF; CDR3 DNA: TGTGCCAGCAGCGTCCTAGGACAGGGGGCGAGTACCGGGGAGCTGTTTTTT
clone size: few; V gene: TRBV27; J gene: TRBJ2-3; D gene: .; CDR3 protein: CASSFPTGDTQYF; CDR3 DNA: TGTGCCAGCAGTTTCCCGACGGGAGATACGCAGTATTTT
clone size: few; V gene: TRBV5-1; J gene: TRBJ2-7; D gene: .; CDR3 protein: CASSFLAESYEQYF; CDR3 DNA: TGCGCCAGCAGCTTTCTGGCAGAATCCTACGAGCAGTACTTC
clone size: .; V gene: TRBV29-1; J gene: TRBJ1-4; D gene: TRBD1; CDR3 protein: CSAGQGKEGKLFF; CDR3 DNA: TGCAGCGCCGGACAGGGGAAAGAAGGGAAACTGTTTTTT
clone size: few; V gene: TRBV25-1; J gene: TRBJ1-1; D gene: .; CDR3 protein: CASRSPGVKNTEAFF; CDR3 DNA: TGTGCCAGCCGCTCACCAGGGGTTAAGAACACTGAAGCTTTCTTT
clone size: few; V gene: TRBV9; J gene: TRBJ1-1; D gene: .; CDR3 protein: CASSLGHQNTEAFF; CDR3 DNA: TGTGCCAGCAGCTTGGGACACCAGAACACTGAAGCTTTCTTT
clone size: .; V gene: TRBV18; J gene: TRBJ1-2; D gene: TRBD1; CDR3 protein: CASSGTGGYGYTF; CDR3 DNA: TGTGCCAGCTCAGGGACAGGGGGTTATGGCTACACCTTC
clone size: few; V gene: TRBV6-5; J gene: TRBJ1-2; D gene: .; CDR3 protein: CASSYVGARAYGYTF; CDR3 DNA: TGTGCCAGCAGTTACGTGGGGGCGCGAGCATATGGCTACACCTTC
clone size: .; V gene: TRBV15; J gene: TRBJ1-5; D gene: .; CDR3 protein: CATSRVQQPQHF; CDR3 DNA: TGTGCCACCAGCAGAGTACAGCAGCCCCAGCATTTT
clone size: .; V gene: TRBV6-1; J gene: TRBJ2-7; D gene: .; CDR3 protein: CASRVGGTDYEQYF; CDR3 DNA: TGTGCCAGCAGAGTCGGCGGGACAGACTACGAGCAGTACTTC
clone size: .; V gene: TRBV6-6; J gene: TRBJ1-1; D gene: .; CDR3 protein: CASSTTAVGTEAFF; CDR3 DNA: TGTGCCAGCAGTACGACAGCCGTGGGCACTGAAGCTTTCTTT
clone size: .; V gene: TRBV7-6; J gene: TRBJ2-5; D gene: TRBD2; CDR3 protein: CASSLTSGIRETQYF; CDR3 DNA: TGTGCCAGCAGCTTAACTAGCGGGATTAGGGAGACCCAGTACTTC
clone size: few; V gene: TRBV7-9; J gene: TRBJ1-2; D gene: .; CDR3 protein: CASSLQGFYGYTF; CDR3 DNA: TGTGCCAGCAGCTTACAGGGGTTCTATGGCTACACCTTC
clone size: few; V gene: TRBV6-5; J gene: TRBJ1-2; D gene: .; CDR3 protein: CASSYDYETGDGYTF; CDR3 DNA: TGTGCCAGCAGTTACGATTATGAGACGGGGGATGGCTACACCTTC
clone size: .; V gene: TRBV7-2; J gene: TRBJ2-5; D gene: .; CDR3 protein: CASTPGGTFQRETQYF; CDR3 DNA: TGTGCCAGCACCCCAGGTGGGACTTTCCAGAGGGAGACCCAGTACTTC
clone size: few; V gene: TRBV7-3; J gene: TRBJ2-2; D gene: TRBD2; CDR3 protein: CASSPLPSGTVGELFF; CDR3 DNA: TGTGCCAGCAGCCCCCTGCCTAGCGGTACGGTCGGGGAGCTGTTTTTT
clone size: .; V gene: TRBV4-2; J gene: TRBJ2-7; D gene: TRBD1; CDR3 protein: CASSQARQGADEQYF; CDR3 DNA: TGTGCCAGCAGCCAAGCTCGACAGGGGGCCGACGAGCAGTACTTC